This T cell receptor (beta chain) was recovered during a study of T cells in Graves' hyperthyroidism and ophthalmopathy. TCR beta CDR3 sequences were amplified from RNA transcripts. In the first-round RT-PCR of the TCR CDR3, the HTBI primer set was used. TCRdb re-derived calls from the multiplex PCR reads in MiXCR, one entry per CDR3 protein. Among around 350,000 distinct CDR3 sequences listed, roughly 15% were seen once. Investigators excluded patients with uncontrolled infection, other autoimmune disease, pregnancy or lactation. Many counts were recorded for this clonotype. After removal of 5 bases from V and 10 bases from J, the junction contained 10 bases not matched to a gene. Germline lookup yields CDR1 SGHTA and CDR2 FQGNSA. The CDR3 runs to 14 residues.

This clonotype was sampled from a woman aged 60-70 years with Graves' ophthalmopathy. The specimen was blood. V usage is TRBV7-2 and J usage is TRBJ1-4; 7 bases map to TRBD1. CDR3 sequence (DNA): TGTGCCAGCAGCCCTCTCGACAGGGAGGGAAAACTGTTTTTT. Its protein is CASSPLDREGKLFF.